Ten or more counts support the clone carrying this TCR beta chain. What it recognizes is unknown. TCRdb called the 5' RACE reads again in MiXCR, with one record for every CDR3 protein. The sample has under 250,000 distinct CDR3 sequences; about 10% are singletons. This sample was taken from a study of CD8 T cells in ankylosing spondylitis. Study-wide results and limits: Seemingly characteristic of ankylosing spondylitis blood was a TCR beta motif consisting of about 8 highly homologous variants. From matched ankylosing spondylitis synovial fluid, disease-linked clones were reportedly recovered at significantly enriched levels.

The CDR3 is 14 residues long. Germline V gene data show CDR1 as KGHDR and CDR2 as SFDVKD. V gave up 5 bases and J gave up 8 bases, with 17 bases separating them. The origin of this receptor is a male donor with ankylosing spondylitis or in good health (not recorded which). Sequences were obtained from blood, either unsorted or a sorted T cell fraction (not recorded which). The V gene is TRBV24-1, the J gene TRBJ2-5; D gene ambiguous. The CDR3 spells CATSALETPQTQYF. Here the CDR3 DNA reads TGTGCCACCAGTGCCTTGGAGACGCCTCAAACCCAGTACTTC.